The 6 T cell receptor beta chains in this list originate from one sample, sequenced in a study of T cell responses to AZD1222 COVID-19 vaccine. Here immunoSEQ multiplex PCR was the method, and the copy in TCRdb shows in-frame clones only, minus some. The sample includes 110,000 to 150,000 clones, more than 85% of them seen just once. The sequenced sample was peripheral blood, obtained on day 0 of MenACWY control vaccination. All receptors derive from an adult in good health.

This chain connects TRBV2 to TRBJ2-7; possibly TRBD1 for D (6 bases). The CDR3 covers 11 residues. From germline, CDR1 is SNHLY and CDR2 FYNNEI. Trimming removed 9 bases from V and 6 bases from J, with 12 bases in between. This CDR3 is CASTTGTEQYF. The CDR3 nucleotides are TGTGCCAGTACTACAGGGACCGAGCAGTACTTC.

V usage is TRBV2 and J usage is TRBJ2-6; no firm D call. Germline values: CDR1 SNHLY, CDR2 FYNNEI. CDR3 length equals 14 residues. The V gene lost 7 bases and the J gene lost 0 bases, with 7 bases spanning the gap. The CDR3 DNA sequence: TGTGCCAGCATAGCTTCCTCTGGGGCCAACGTCCTGACTTTC. As protein: CASIASSGANVLTF. The entire variable domain, with the rest obtained from reference TRBV2 and TRBJ2-6, is as follows: EPEVTQTPSHQVTQMGQEVILRCVPISNHLYFYWYRQILGQKVEFLVSFYNNEISEKSEIFDDQFSVERPDGSNFTLKIRSTKLEDSAMYFCASIASSGANVLTFGAGSRLTVL.

The chain joins TRBV28 to TRBJ1-1; D gene uncertain. Germline V gives CDR1 MDHEN, CDR2 SYDVKM. This CDR3 is built from 12 residues. V was trimmed by 3 bases and J by 0 bases, leaving 2 bases between them. CDR3 loop: CASSLVNTEAFF. The CDR3 nucleotides are TGTGCCAGCAGTTTGGTGAACACTGAAGCTTTCTTT.

Here the CDR3 reads CATSDSPGQPAFF. CDR3 nucleotides: TGTGCCACCAGTGATTCTCCGGGCCAGCCGGCTTTCTTT. The chain employs TRBV24-1 and TRBJ1-1; no firm D call. Trimming stripped 2 bases from V and 11 bases from J, with 14 bases between. Germline V gene sequence: CDR1 KGHDR, CDR2 SFDVKD. CDR3 size: 13 residues.

This chain uses TRBV10-3 with TRBJ1-1, with D tentatively TRBD1 (6 bases). Trimming left V 6 bases short and J 0 bases short, with 14 bases between. CDR3 size: 15 residues. CDR1 and CDR2 (germline): ENHRY, SYGVKD. The CDR3 coding sequence is TGTGCCATCAGCGGATCCAGGGGCCTGAACACTGAAGCTTTCTTT. This sequence encodes CAISGSRGLNTEAFF.

This sequence joins TRBV4-2 and TRBJ1-1; possible D gene TRBD1, 5 bases. V was shortened by 0 bases and J by 3 bases, with 11 bases between the two germline ends. The CDR3 sequence is 15 residues long. CDR1 and CDR2 (germline): LGHNA, YNFKEQ. The CDR3 nucleotides read TGTGCCAGCAGCCAAGAGACAGTCCGGGACACTGAAGCTTTCTTT. As protein: CASSQETVRDTEAFF.